This T cell receptor (beta chain) was captured in a study of molecular identifiers for immune sequencing clone quantification. The use of previously described methods and listed TCR primers produced the bulk TCR libraries. TCRdb re-derived calls from the PCR reads in MiXCR, one entry per CDR3 protein. The table records just over 40,000 distinct CDR3 sequences, 24% of them present only once. CDR3 length: 13 amino acids. Germline values: CDR1 SEHNR, CDR2 FQNEAQ (reference sequence). Trimming pared 5 bases from V and 5 bases from J, leaving 12 bases between. There are a few counts of this clonotype. This chain connects TRBV7-9 to TRBJ2-5, with D perhaps given as TRBD1 or TRBD2 (6 bases each). The sample taken for sequencing was naive CD8+ T cells from blood, with Jurkat cell RNA spiked in. The subset was: FACS-sorted CD8+CD4-CCR7+CD45RA+ naive T cells. This TCR came from a human donor in good health. Some libraries in this study had Jurkat cell RNA spiked in. CDR3 sequence: CASSPGGFETQYF. The DNA of the CDR3 is TGTGCCAGCAGCCCCGGGGGCTTCGAGACCCAGTACTTC.